The source of this T cell receptor beta chain is a study of T cell responses to AZD1222 COVID-19 vaccine. Study details: Second-dose intervals near 4 or 12 weeks were combined. The study, taken as a whole, reports: There were repertoire samples only from the period after the peak T cell response. Rises in breadth and depth of Spike-specific TCRs came after two AZD1222 doses.

Data came from immunoSEQ multiplex PCR; TCRdb stores just in-frame clones and leaves some out. The sample lists 150,000 to 200,000 clones; around 95% were seen once. Worth noting for this clone: Its antigen is not known.

CDR1 is SGHTA, CDR2 FQGNSA, per germline. CDR3 length: 12 residues. V lost 1 base, J lost 7 bases, and 7 bases lay in between. The V and J genes are TRBV7-2 and TRBJ2-5; D unresolved. This sample comprised peripheral blood, obtained on day 0 of AZD1222 vaccination. This sequence originates from an adult in good health. The CDR3 DNA is TGTGCCAGCAGCTTAGACCACCGGACCCAGTACTTC. It encodes CASSLDHRTQYF. The complete variable domain, with remaining parts taken from reference TRBV7-2 and TRBJ2-5, reads GAGVSQSPSNKVTEKGKDVELRCDPISGHTALYWYRQSLGQGLEFLIYFQGNSAPDKSGLPSDRFSAERTGGSVSTLTIQRTQQEDSAVYLCASSLDHRTQYFGPGTRLLVL.